Listed below are T cell receptor beta chains from one sample, sequenced in a study of response to subunit inactivated influenza vaccine. TCRdb itself ran the RT-PCR reads through MiXCR, one entry per CDR3 protein. The sample lists around 500,000 distinct CDR3 sequences, approximately 11% occurring once. The sequenced sample was PBMCs from blood, obtained roughly 48 days after vaccination. The source is a middle-aged man who received an inactivated influenza vaccine. The CDR3 runs from the conserved cysteine through the conserved F or W. The order of the fields is J gene, clone size, V gene, D gene, CDR3 protein, CDR3 DNA. A D gene is named only where the DNA matches it firmly. For some rows the clone size is stated as once, few or many, or as a class when expanded; others skip it.

TRBJ1-1,many,TRBV20-1,.,CSARQGNTEAFF,TGCAGTGCTAGACAGGGGAACACTGAAGCTTTCTTT
TRBJ1-5,few,TRBV6-1,.,CASSPIRAGNQPQHF,TGTGCCAGCAGCCCTATCAGGGCAGGGAATCAGCCCCAGCATTTT
TRBJ2-1,many,TRBV7-9,.,CASSQGRFFPAGKQFF,TGTGCCAGCAGCCAGGGACGGTTTTTTCCGGCGGGGAAGCAGTTCTTC
TRBJ2-7,.,TRBV28,.,CASSRQQGGYEQYF,TGTGCCAGCAGCCGTCAACAGGGTGGTTACGAGCAGTACTTC
TRBJ1-5,many,TRBV7-2,TRBD1,CASSLAGRGLHQPQHF,TGTGCCAGCAGCTTAGCGGGCAGGGGGCTCCATCAGCCCCAGCATTTT
TRBJ1-6,.,TRBV30,.,CAWRNWQGQKDLHF,TGTGCCTGGAGGAATTGGCAGGGACAAAAGGACCTCCACTTT
TRBJ2-5,.,TRBV28,.,CASSLPQGPGTQYF,TGTGCCAGCAGTTTACCCCAGGGGCCAGGGACCCAGTACTTC
TRBJ2-5,.,TRBV29-1,.,CSVAQIREETQYF,TGCAGCGTTGCGCAGATCCGGGAAGAGACCCAGTACTTC
TRBJ2-5,.,TRBV20-1,.,CSAVRLGGRGQETQYF,TGCAGTGCAGTCCGTTTGGGGGGTAGGGGGCAAGAGACCCAGTACTTC
TRBJ2-5,.,TRBV6-2/TRBV6-3,.,CASSYRGSFETQYF,TGTGCCAGCAGTTACCGGGGGAGCTTCGAGACCCAGTACTTC
TRBJ2-1,.,TRBV2,.,CASVAQRSFNEQFF,TGTGCCAGCGTGGCCCAACGGTCATTCAATGAGCAGTTCTTC
TRBJ2-5,many,TRBV20-1,.,CSARDILVPQETQYF,TGCAGTGCTAGAGATATACTAGTGCCCCAAGAGACCCAGTACTTC
TRBJ2-5,.,TRBV20-1,TRBD2,CSAPIGLAVRETQYF,TGCAGTGCCCCGATAGGACTAGCGGTACGAGAGACCCAGTACTTC
TRBJ2-7,.,TRBV7-2,TRBD2,CASSLEQGLASRYF,TGTGCCAGCAGCTTAGAGCAAGGACTAGCTAGTCGGTACTTC
TRBJ1-2,many,TRBV12-3/TRBV12-4,.,CASSPDGGVRGGYTF,TGTGCCAGCAGCCCTGACGGTGGCGTAAGGGGTGGCTACACCTTC
TRBJ1-1,few,TRBV5-1,.,CASSSYKGGSTEAFF,TGCGCCAGCAGCTCCTACAAGGGCGGGAGCACTGAAGCTTTCTTT
TRBJ1-2,few,TRBV6-5,TRBD1,CASSYRTGDYGYTF,TGTGCCAGCAGTTACCGTACAGGGGACTATGGCTACACCTTC
TRBJ2-7,.,TRBV9,.,CASSVGDASYEQYF,TGTGCCAGCAGCGTAGGGGACGCGTCCTACGAGCAGTACTTC
TRBJ2-7,.,TRBV20-1,.,CSASPLKRIESYEQYF,TGCAGTGCTAGTCCTCTAAAGCGGATAGAGTCCTACGAGCAGTACTTC
TRBJ2-7,.,TRBV28,TRBD2,CASSLHSGSYEQYF,TGTGCCAGCAGTCTACATAGCGGGAGCTACGAGCAGTACTTC
TRBJ2-3,few,TRBV20-1,.,CSARYGGADTQYF,TGCAGTGCTAGATATGGTGGCGCAGATACGCAGTATTTT
TRBJ1-4,few,TRBV6-5,.,CASSYSTGVGEKLFF,TGTGCCAGCAGTTACTCCACTGGGGTCGGTGAAAAACTGTTTTTT
TRBJ1-2,.,TRBV25-1,.,CASSSLGSGTGYTF,TGTGCCAGCAGTAGTCTCGGGTCAGGAACGGGCTACACCTTC
TRBJ1-4,.,TRBV4-1,.,CASSQVLGRGYEKLFF,TGCGCCAGCAGCCAAGTCCTAGGCCGAGGGTATGAAAAACTGTTTTTT
TRBJ1-6,.,TRBV30,.,CAWIGTPYNSPLHF,TGTGCCTGGATCGGGACCCCCTATAATTCACCCCTCCACTTT
TRBJ2-7,.,TRBV15,.,CATSRVLNSYEQYF,TGTGCCACCAGCAGAGTTCTTAACTCCTACGAGCAGTACTTC
TRBJ2-1,.,TRBV29-1,TRBD2,CSVEGLAAPFSSYNEQFF,TGCAGCGTTGAGGGACTAGCGGCTCCTTTTAGCTCCTACAATGAGCAGTTCTTC
TRBJ2-5,many,TRBV20-1,TRBD2,CSARPLMGTSLETQYF,TGCAGTGCTAGACCTCTAATGGGGACTAGCCTTGAGACCCAGTACTTC
TRBJ1-6,.,TRBV12-3/TRBV12-4,.,CASSFWGIGSPLHF,TGTGCCAGCAGTTTCTGGGGTATTGGTTCACCCCTCCACTTT
TRBJ2-7,.,TRBV5-1,.,CASSLKGVTYEQYF,TGCGCCAGCAGCTTGAAGGGGGTTACCTACGAGCAGTACTTC
TRBJ2-3,.,TRBV6-2/TRBV6-3,.,CASTPQRMTDTQYF,TGTGCCAGCACCCCCCAGCGAATGACAGATACGCAGTATTTT
TRBJ1-6,.,TRBV7-9,.,CASSRPGEALHF,TGTGCCAGCAGCCGACCCGGGGAGGCCCTCCACTTT
TRBJ2-3,many,TRBV6-5,TRBD2,CASRRTSGVSTDTQYF,TGTGCCAGCAGAAGGACTAGCGGGGTGAGCACAGATACGCAGTATTTT
TRBJ2-7,.,TRBV28,TRBD1,CASSFSWQGAWEQYF,TGTGCCAGCAGTTTCTCTTGGCAGGGGGCCTGGGAGCAGTACTTC
TRBJ2-7,.,TRBV6-5,TRBD2,CASSYGLAGSYEQYF,TGTGCCAGCAGTTATGGTCTAGCGGGCTCCTACGAGCAGTACTTC
TRBJ2-1,many,TRBV20-1,.,CSARRGRANYNEQFF,TGCAGTGCTAGGCGGGGCAGAGCAAATTACAATGAGCAGTTCTTC
TRBJ2-3,.,TRBV20-1,.,CSVRGRTTDTQYF,TGCAGTGTTAGGGGACGGACCACAGATACGCAGTATTTT
TRBJ2-5,many,TRBV20-1,TRBD2,CSTEGLVQETQYF,TGCAGTACCGAGGGACTAGTTCAAGAGACCCAGTACTTC
TRBJ2-5,.,TRBV10-3,TRBD2,CAIQRGSQETQYF,TGTGCCATACAGCGGGGAAGCCAAGAGACCCAGTACTTC
TRBJ2-3,many,TRBV6-6,.,CASWQGYTDTQYF,TGTGCCAGTTGGCAGGGATACACAGATACGCAGTATTTT
TRBJ1-1,few,TRBV12-3/TRBV12-4,.,CASSFGGRVDTEAFF,TGTGCCAGCAGTTTTGGGGGGCGCGTGGACACTGAAGCTTTCTTT
TRBJ2-7,few,TRBV6-1,TRBD1,CASRDLVRDRAYEQYF,TGTGCCAGCAGGGACTTGGTCCGGGACAGAGCCTACGAGCAGTACTTC
TRBJ1-1,.,TRBV6-2/TRBV6-3,TRBD1,CASRRTGAENTEAFF,TGTGCCAGCAGGAGGACAGGGGCGGAGAACACTGAAGCTTTCTTT
TRBJ2-7,.,TRBV21-1,.,CASSKDGTPPLEYEQYF,TGTGCCAGCAGCAAAGACGGGACTCCACCCCTTGAGTACGAGCAGTACTTC
TRBJ2-1,.,TRBV28,TRBD2,CASSRGLAADLEQFF,TGTGCCAGCAGCCGAGGACTAGCGGCGGACCTTGAGCAGTTCTTC
TRBJ2-2,many,TRBV5-6,.,CASSLDPRNTGELFF,TGTGCCAGCAGCTTGGATCCCAGGAACACCGGGGAGCTGTTTTTT